This T cell receptor (beta chain) was identified in a study of cytomegalovirus exposure and HLA in healthy donors. Broader study findings: Exclusion as indistinguishable affected some V segments, including TRBV6-2 and TRBV6-3. For TCR beta chains, V- and J-gene trimming was later linked to a missense DCLRE1C variant.

Everyone who donated was a healthy bone marrow donor. The study sampled nominally healthy donors, though unrecorded immune exposures were likely. With regard to this clone: Its target is not known.

The PCR used 60 Vbeta and 13 Jbeta primers. Sequencing used immunoSEQ multiplex PCR; TCRdb keeps in-frame clones, though not all of them. The data contain over 250,000 clones, roughly 70% of them singletons. V shed 5 bases and J shed 8 bases, with 13 bases lying between them. Per the germline V gene, CDR1 is SGHTA and CDR2 is FQGNSA. The CDR3 spans 13 residues. The chain has TRBV7-2 and TRBJ2-1; weak D call: TRBD2 (6 bases). The specimen sequenced was PBMCs. The TCR comes from a female donor in good health and CMV-seronegative. The CDR3 nucleotides are TGTGCCAGCAGCCACGAAGGAGGGGATGAGCAGTTCTTC. Protein: CASSHEGGDEQFF.